The 2 T cell receptor beta chains below were found in one sample sequenced in a study of molecular identifiers for immune sequencing clone quantification. Using its own MiXCR run on the PCR reads, TCRdb lists one record per CDR3 protein. The repertoire holds 550,000 to 750,000 distinct CDR3 sequences, with about 20% as singletons. The source material was naive CD8+ T cells from blood, with Jurkat cell RNA spiked in. Noted subset: FACS-sorted CD8+CD4-CCR7+CD45RA+ naive T cells. Source of these receptors: a human donor in good health. Some libraries in this study had Jurkat cell RNA spiked in.

On this clonotype itself: A clone one base away is much larger, so this may be a read error. The chain has TRBV12-3 or TRBV12-4 and TRBJ1-2; possibly TRBD1 for D (6 bases). The CDR3 totals 13 residues. Written as DNA, the CDR3 is TGTACCAGCACTCCGGACAGTAACTATGGCTACACCTTC. It translates to CTSTPDSNYGYTF.

On this clonotype: A single base separates this from a much larger clone, so it may be a read error. The V call is TRBV4-3, the J call TRBJ1-6; possibly TRBD1 for D (6 bases). CDR3 size: 16 residues. Germline V gene data show CDR1 as LGHNA and CDR2 as YSLEER. The CDR3: CTSSQSRGGGNSPLHF. DNA for the CDR3: TGCACCAGCAGCCAATCCAGAGGGGGGGGTAATTCACCCCTCCACTTT.